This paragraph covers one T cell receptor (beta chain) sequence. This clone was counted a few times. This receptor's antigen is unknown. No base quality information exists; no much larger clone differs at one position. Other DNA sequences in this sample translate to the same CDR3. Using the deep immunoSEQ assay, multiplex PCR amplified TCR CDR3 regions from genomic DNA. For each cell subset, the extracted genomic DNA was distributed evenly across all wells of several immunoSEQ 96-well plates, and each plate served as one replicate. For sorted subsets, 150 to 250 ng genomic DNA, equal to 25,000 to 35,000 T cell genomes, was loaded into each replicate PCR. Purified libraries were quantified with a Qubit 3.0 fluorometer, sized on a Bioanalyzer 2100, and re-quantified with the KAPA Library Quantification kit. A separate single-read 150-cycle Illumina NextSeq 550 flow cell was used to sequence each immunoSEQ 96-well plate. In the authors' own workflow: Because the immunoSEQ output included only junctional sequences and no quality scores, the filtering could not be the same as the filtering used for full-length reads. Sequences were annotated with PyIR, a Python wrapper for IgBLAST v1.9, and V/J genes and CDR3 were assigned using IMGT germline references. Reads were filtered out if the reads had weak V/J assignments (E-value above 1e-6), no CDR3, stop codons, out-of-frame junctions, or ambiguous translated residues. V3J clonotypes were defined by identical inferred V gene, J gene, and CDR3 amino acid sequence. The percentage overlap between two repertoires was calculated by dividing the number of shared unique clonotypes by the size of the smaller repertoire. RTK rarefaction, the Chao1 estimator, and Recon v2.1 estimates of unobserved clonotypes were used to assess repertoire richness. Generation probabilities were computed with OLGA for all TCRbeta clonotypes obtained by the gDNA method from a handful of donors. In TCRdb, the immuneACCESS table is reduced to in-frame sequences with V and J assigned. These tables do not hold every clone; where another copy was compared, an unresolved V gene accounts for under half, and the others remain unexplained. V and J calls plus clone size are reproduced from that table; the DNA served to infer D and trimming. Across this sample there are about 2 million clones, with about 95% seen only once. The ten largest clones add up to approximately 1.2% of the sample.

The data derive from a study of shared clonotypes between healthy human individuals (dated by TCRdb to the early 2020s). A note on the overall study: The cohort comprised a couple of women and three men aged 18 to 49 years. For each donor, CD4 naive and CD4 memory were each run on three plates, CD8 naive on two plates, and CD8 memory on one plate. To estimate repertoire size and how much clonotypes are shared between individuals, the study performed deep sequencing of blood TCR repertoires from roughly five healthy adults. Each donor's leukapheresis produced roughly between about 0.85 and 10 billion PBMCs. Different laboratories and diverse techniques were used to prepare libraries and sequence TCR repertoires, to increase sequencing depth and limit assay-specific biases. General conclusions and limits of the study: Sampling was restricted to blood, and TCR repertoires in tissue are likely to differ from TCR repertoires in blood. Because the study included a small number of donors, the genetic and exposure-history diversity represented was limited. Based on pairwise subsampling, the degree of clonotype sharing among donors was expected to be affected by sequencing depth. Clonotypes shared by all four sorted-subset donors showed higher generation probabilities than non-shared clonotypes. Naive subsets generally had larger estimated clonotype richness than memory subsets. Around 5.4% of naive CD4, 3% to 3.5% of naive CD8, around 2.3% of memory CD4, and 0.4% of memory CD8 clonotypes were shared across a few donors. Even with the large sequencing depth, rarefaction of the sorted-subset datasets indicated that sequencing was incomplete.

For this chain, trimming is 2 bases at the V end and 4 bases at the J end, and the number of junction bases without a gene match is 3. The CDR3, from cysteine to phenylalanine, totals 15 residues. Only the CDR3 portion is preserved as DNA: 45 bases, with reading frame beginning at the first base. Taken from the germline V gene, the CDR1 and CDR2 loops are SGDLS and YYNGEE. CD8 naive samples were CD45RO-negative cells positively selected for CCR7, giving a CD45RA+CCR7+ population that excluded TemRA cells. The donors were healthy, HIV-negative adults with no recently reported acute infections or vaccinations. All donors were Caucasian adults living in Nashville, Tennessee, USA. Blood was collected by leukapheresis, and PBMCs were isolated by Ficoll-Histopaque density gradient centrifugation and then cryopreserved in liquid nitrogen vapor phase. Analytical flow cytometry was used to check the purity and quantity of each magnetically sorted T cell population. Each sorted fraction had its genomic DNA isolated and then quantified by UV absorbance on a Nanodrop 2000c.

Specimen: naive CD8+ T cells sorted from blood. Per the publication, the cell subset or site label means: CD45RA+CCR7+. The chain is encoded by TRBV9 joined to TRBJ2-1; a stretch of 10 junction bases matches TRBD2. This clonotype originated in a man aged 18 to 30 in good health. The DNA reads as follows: TGTGCCAGCAGCGTTGGACTAGCGGAGTACAATGAGCAGTTCTTC. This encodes CASSVGLAEYNEQFF.